This T cell receptor (beta chain) was sequenced during a study of CD8 T cells in ankylosing spondylitis. Via MiXCR, TCRdb re-called the 5' RACE reads, giving one row per CDR3 protein. The sample lists approximately 88,000 distinct CDR3 sequences, about 9% occurring once. This CDR3 is built from 12 residues. CDR1 is SNHLY, CDR2 FYNNEI, per germline. V was shortened by 8 bases and J by 6 bases, with 14 bases between the two germline ends. This TCR was sampled from a male donor with ankylosing spondylitis or in good health (not recorded which). The gene calls are TRBV2 and TRBJ2-7, with D possibly called TRBD1 or TRBD2 (7 bases each). Sequencing was done on a sample of blood, either unsorted or a sorted T cell fraction (not recorded which). CDR3 amino acids: CASAGGVAEQYF. The CDR3 DNA follows: TGTGCCAGCGCAGGGGGGGTCGCCGAGCAGTACTTC.